The next 7 T cell receptor beta chains were all read from a single sample in a study of T cells after yellow fever vaccination. TCRdb reprocessed the 5' RACE reads with MiXCR, giving one entry per CDR3 protein. The data contain around 610,000 distinct CDR3 sequences, roughly 14% of them seen just once; the ten biggest clones take up more than 13%. The sequences come from PBMCs, collected on the day of the yellow fever booster vaccination. These receptors all come from a man aged 25-40 years who received the YFV17D yellow fever vaccine.

This clonotype was counted a few times. The chain recombines TRBV9 with TRBJ2-2; D call uncertain. The V and J ends lost 3 bases and 0 bases respectively, with 9 bases between them. The CDR3 extends over 15 amino acids. CDR1 and CDR2 (germline): SGDLS, YYNGEE. The CDR3: CASSELGTNTGELFF. The CDR3 coding sequence is TGTGCCAGCAGCGAACTGGGGACGAACACCGGGGAGCTGTTTTTT.

The J gene is TRBJ2-7, the V gene TRBV5-5, with D uncertain. Trimming stripped 4 bases from V and 2 bases from J, with 10 bases between. The CDR3 extends over 13 amino acids. Germline CDR1 is SGHKS and CDR2 is YYEKEE (reference sequence). CDR3 nucleotide sequence: TGTGCCAGCAGCCTGACTGAAACCTACGAGCAGTACTTC. The encoded protein is CASSLTETYEQYF.

The sample holds many counts of this clonotype. This chain connects TRBV13 to TRBJ2-7; 7 bases agree with TRBD2. J was trimmed by 7 bases and V by 7 bases; bases with no gene match: 16. The CDR3 contains 15 residues. Germline lookup yields CDR1 PRHDT and CDR2 FYEKMQ (reference sequence). The CDR3 coding sequence is TGTGCCAGCACCATTCTAGCGGAGCCTCGTGGAGAGCAGTACTTC. Translating gives CASTILAEPRGEQYF.

The CDR3 coding sequence is TGTGCCAGCAGTTACACTACAGGGGGAATGGGCACCGGGGAGCTGTTTTTT. Encoded protein: CASSYTTGGMGTGELFF. The chain recombines TRBV6-5 with TRBJ2-2, with 8 bases that match TRBD1. The CDR3 length is 17 residues. From germline, CDR1 is MNHEY and CDR2 SVGAGI. Losses at the gene ends were 2 bases for V and 4 bases for J; bases not matched to a gene: 9.

The table lists this clonotype with a count of one. This rearrangement joins TRBV6-1 to TRBJ2-1; 9 bases match TRBD1. With 6 bases clipped from V and 10 bases from J, the junction kept 13 bases outside the gene matches. This CDR3 is built from 15 residues. Germline V gene sequence: CDR1 MNHNS, CDR2 SASEGT. As DNA, the CDR3 is TGTGCCAGCAGGCTAAGGGACAGGGCACAGGGGGAGCAGTTCTTC. This codes for CASRLRDRAQGEQFF.

Ten or more counts support this clonotype. CDR3 in DNA: TGTGCCAGCAGTAACCCTGTCCAGTTCTTC. It codes for CASSNPVQFF. This rearrangement joins TRBV6-6 to TRBJ2-1; D not resolved. V lost 5 bases and J lost 13, with 9 bases in between. Germline CDR1 MNHNY, CDR2 SVGAGI (reference sequence). CDR3 length equals 10 residues.

This chain links TRBV19 with TRBJ2-5, with no clear D. The CDR3 sequence is 14 residues long. V dropped 1 base and J dropped 0 bases, with 6 bases sitting between them. Germline CDR1 LNHDA, CDR2 SQIVND (reference sequence). CDR3 in DNA: TGTGCCAGTAGTATAGGCAGGTACCAAGAGACCCAGTACTTC. This encodes CASSIGRYQETQYF.